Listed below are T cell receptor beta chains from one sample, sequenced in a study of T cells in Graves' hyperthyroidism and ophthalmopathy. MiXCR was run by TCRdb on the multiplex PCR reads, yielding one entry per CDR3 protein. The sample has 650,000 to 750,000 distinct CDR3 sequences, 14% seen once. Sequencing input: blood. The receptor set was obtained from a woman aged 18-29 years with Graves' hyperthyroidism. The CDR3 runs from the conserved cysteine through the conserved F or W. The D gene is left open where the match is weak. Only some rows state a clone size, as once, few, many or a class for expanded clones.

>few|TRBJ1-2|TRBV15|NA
TGTGCCACCAGCAGAGATCCAGGGGCAGTGGATGGCTACACCTTC
CATSRDPGAVDGYTF
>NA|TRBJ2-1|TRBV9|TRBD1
TGTGCCAGCAGCGTAGAGGGACAGGGGGCTGGTGAGCAGTTCTTC
CASSVEGQGAGEQFF
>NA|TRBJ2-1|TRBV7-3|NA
TGTGCCAGCAGCTTAAACCTTGGACAGCCCTACAATGAGCAGTTCTTC
CASSLNLGQPYNEQFF
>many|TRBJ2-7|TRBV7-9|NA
TGTGCCAGCAGCGGAGAAGGGCACAGGGGAGGCTACGAGCAGTACTTC
CASSGEGHRGGYEQYF
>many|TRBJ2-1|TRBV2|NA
TGTGCCAGCAGTGAAGCGCGGGGCGGTCTAGGGACCAATGAGCAGTTCTTC
CASSEARGGLGTNEQFF
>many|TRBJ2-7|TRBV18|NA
TGTGCCAGCTCACCTACGACCCCTTCCTACGAGCAGTACTTC
CASSPTTPSYEQYF
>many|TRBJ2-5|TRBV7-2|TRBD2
TGTGCCAGCAGCATGGGACTAGCGGGATTGGAGACCCAGTACTTC
CASSMGLAGLETQYF
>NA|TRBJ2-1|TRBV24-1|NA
TGTGCCACCAGTGATTCCGGGACTGAGCTTAAAAATGAGCAGTTCTTC
CATSDSGTELKNEQFF
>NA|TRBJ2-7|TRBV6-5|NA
TGTGCCAGCAGTTTCGGGCCGGACAGCTCCTACGAGCAGTACTTC
CASSFGPDSSYEQYF
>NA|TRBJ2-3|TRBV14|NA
TGTGCCAGCAGCCAAAAGGAGTGGACGCAGTATTTT
CASSQKEWTQYF
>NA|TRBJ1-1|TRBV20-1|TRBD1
TGCAGTGCTAGCCCCGGGACAGGGGGGACTGAAGCTTTCTTT
CSASPGTGGTEAFF
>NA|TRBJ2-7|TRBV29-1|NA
TGCAGCGTTGTATGGGGCATAAACCCCTACGAGCAGTACTTC
CSVVWGINPYEQYF
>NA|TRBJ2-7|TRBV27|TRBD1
TGTGCCAGCAGTAGACACCGGGACAGCTACGAGCAGTACTTC
CASSRHRDSYEQYF
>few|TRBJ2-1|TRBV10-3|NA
TGTGCCATCAGTGCCGACCGCGCTGAGCAGTTCTTC
CAISADRAEQFF
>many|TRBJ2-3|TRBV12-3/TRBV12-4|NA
TGTGCCAGCAGTCCCTTCGTGGGAACCACAGATACGCAGTATTTT
CASSPFVGTTDTQYF
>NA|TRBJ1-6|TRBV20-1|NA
TGCAGTGCAACGCGGGAGCTGAGCTCCTATAATTCACCCCTCCACTTT
CSATRELSSYNSPLHF
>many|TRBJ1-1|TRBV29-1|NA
TGCAGCGTTGATAGGGGTACTGAAGCTTTCTTT
CSVDRGTEAFF
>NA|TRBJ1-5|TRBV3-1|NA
TGTGCCAGCAACCAAGGGCTACATCAGCCCCAGCATTTT
CASNQGLHQPQHF
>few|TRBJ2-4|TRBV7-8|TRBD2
TGTGCCAGCAGCTTAGGGTTTGGGACTAGCGGGGTGGGGGCCAAAAACATTCAGTACTTC
CASSLGFGTSGVGAKNIQYF
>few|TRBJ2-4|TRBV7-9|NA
TGTGCCAGGTCTTGGGGGAAATCCCTAGCCAAAAACATTCAGTACTTC
CARSWGKSLAKNIQYF